This T cell receptor beta chain was found in a study of shared T cell receptors in the human thymus. With V trimmed by 2 bases and J by 2 bases, 4 bases remained unmatched. This CDR3 has 15 amino acids. Germline lookup yields CDR1 MDHEN and CDR2 SYDVKM. TCRdb's copy holds only in-frame clones and misses some; the assay was immunoSEQ multiplex PCR. The table records 640,000 or so clones, more than 70% of them present only once. These data also featured in a second study, about human thymus T cells. That report notes: Among the donors, all were healthy Finnish infants having corrective surgery for congenital heart defects. Thymic material originated from resections removed in the course of corrective heart surgery. An apparent bias in V and J gene usage was seen in thymic and blood repertoires.

Sequenced input: thymocytes. This clonotype originated in a boy less than two years old with a congenital heart defect. V gene TRBV28 combines with J gene TRBJ2-7; 9 bases fit TRBD1. The CDR3 sequence is CASSLPQGAPYEQYF. CDR3 sequence (DNA): TGTGCCAGCAGTTTACCACAGGGGGCCCCCTACGAGCAGTACTTC.